This T cell receptor (beta chain) was recovered during a study of neurological immune-mediated disorders. TCRdb called the 5' RACE reads again in MiXCR, with one record for every CDR3 protein. The sample lists some 57,000 distinct CDR3 sequences, 3% to 3.5% occurring once. The CDR3 is 15 residues long. J lost 3 bases, V lost 0 bases, and 4 bases had no gene match. Per germline, CDR1 DFQATT and CDR2 SNEGSKA (reference sequence). In this sample, this clonotype turned up many times. Sequences were obtained from PBMCs. The rearrangement links TRBV20-1 to TRBJ2-5; 10 bases are shared with TRBD1. The sequence derives from a woman aged 55-70 years with multiple sclerosis. The CDR3 DNA follows: TGCAGTGCTAGAGATCCCGGGACAGGGGAAGAGACCCAGTACTTC. This encodes CSARDPGTGEETQYF.